This entry is about one T cell receptor (beta chain). Its antigen is undetermined. The sample is drawn from a study of a mutant IDH1 vaccine in newly diagnosed glioma. Whole-study context: The sex distribution of treated patients was about 62% male and roughly 40% female, with a mean age of 40.4 years. General study findings and limits: Researchers report vaccine-induced immune responses in 93.3% of patients. Shifts in the top peripheral T cell clonotypes seemed unrelated to pseudoprogression.

Time point in this sample: baseline, week 1 (first vaccination visit). Specified treatment: pre-vaccination baseline after standard-of-care therapy. Assay used: immunoSEQ multiplex PCR; TCRdb lists only in-frame clones, some missing. The sample lists about 68,000 clones; 79% were seen once. The trim removed 5 bases at V and 2 bases at J, leaving 4 bases unmatched. The CDR3 has 15 amino acids. The V gene's germline CDR1 is ENHRY and CDR2 SYGVKD. The V call is TRBV10-3, the J call TRBJ2-3; 10 positions agree with TRBD2. The receptor was derived from a man in his forties or fifties with glioma. The sample was PBMCs, taken from a glioma patient treated with radiotherapy, temozolomide or both. The CDR3 loop reads CAISPSGGDTDTQYF. CDR3 bases: TGTGCCATCAGTCCTAGCGGGGGAGACACAGATACGCAGTATTTT.